Listed below are T cell receptor beta chains from one sample, sequenced in a study of blood T cell repertoires in COVID-19. The protocol was immunoSEQ multiplex PCR, while the TCRdb copy is restricted to in-frame clones and leaves out a portion. Among 150,000 to 200,000 clones listed, about 88% were seen once. Material for sequencing was peripheral blood. These receptors came from a man between 40 and 49 years old with active or convalescent COVID-19. CDR3s include the opening cysteine and the closing phenylalanine or tryptophan. Each record gives: clone size, D gene, J gene, V gene, CDR3 protein, CDR3 DNA. D genes are given only for firm matches. Part of the rows lack a size; the others show once, few, many or a class for expanded clones.

>-|-|TRBJ1-1|TRBV7-9
CASSSNPGQWNTEAFF
TGTGCCAGCAGCTCGAATCCGGGACAATGGAACACTGAAGCTTTCTTT
>-|-|TRBJ2-7|TRBV6-4
CASRRTASEGYEQYF
TGTGCCAGCCGACGAACAGCTAGTGAGGGTTACGAGCAGTACTTC
>-|-|TRBJ2-7|TRBV6-5
CASSYSGGRTLEQYF
TGTGCCAGCAGTTACTCGGGGGGGCGAACCCTCGAGCAGTACTTC
>once|-|TRBJ1-4|TRBV9
CASSFGTGQNEKLFF
TGTGCCAGCAGCTTCGGGACCGGACAGAATGAAAAACTGTTTTTT
>-|TRBD1|TRBJ2-3|TRBV11-3
CASSRRDRGTDTQYF
TGTGCCAGCAGCCGCCGGGACAGGGGCACAGATACGCAGTATTTT
>-|TRBD1|TRBJ1-6|TRBV5-5
CASSWQGAKSNSPLHF
TGTGCCAGCAGCTGGCAGGGGGCAAAAAGTAATTCACCCCTCCACTTT
>-|-|TRBJ1-5|TRBV3-1/TRBV3-2
CASSTDRNQPQHF
TGTGCCAGCAGCACGGACAGAAATCAGCCCCAGCATTTT
>-|-|TRBJ1-5|TRBV10-3
CAISESGQTNQPQHF
TGTGCCATCAGTGAGTCGGGGCAGACAAATCAGCCCCAGCATTTT
>-|-|TRBJ1-4|TRBV4-3
CASSQWGRDEKLFF
TGCGCCAGCAGCCAATGGGGGCGCGATGAAAAACTGTTTTTT
>-|TRBD1|TRBJ1-5|TRBV5-4
CASSLSRDSGQPQHF
TGTGCCAGCAGCCTGTCCCGGGACAGTGGCCAGCCCCAGCATTTT
>-|-|TRBJ2-7|TRBV5-6
CASSPRRDNSYEQYF
TGTGCCAGCAGCCCACGTCGGGACAACTCCTACGAGCAGTACTTC
>-|TRBD1|TRBJ1-1|TRBV3-1/TRBV3-2
CASSHQNRGANTEAFF
TGTGCCAGCAGCCATCAAAACAGGGGAGCAAACACTGAAGCTTTCTTT
>-|-|TRBJ1-1|TRBV6-5
CASSLGDFTEAFF
TGTGCCAGCAGCTTAGGGGATTTTACTGAAGCTTTCTTT
>-|-|TRBJ1-2|TRBV10-3
CAIKGSGEEYGYTF
TGTGCCATCAAAGGTTCGGGTGAGGAGTATGGCTACACCTTC
>-|-|TRBJ1-2|TRBV7-8
CASSLAASGGYTF
TGTGCCAGCAGCTTAGCAGCATCAGGTGGCTACACCTTC
>-|-|TRBJ2-1|TRBV27
CASSLSASSYNEQFF
TGTGCCAGCAGTTTATCAGCGAGCTCCTACAATGAGCAGTTCTTC
>-|TRBD1|TRBJ2-6|TRBV9
CASSGTGTGSGANVLTF
TGTGCCAGCAGCGGGACCGGGACAGGGTCTGGGGCCAACGTCCTGACTTTC
>-|-|TRBJ1-1|TRBV2
CASRSGGKNTEAFF
TGTGCCAGCAGGAGTGGGGGGAAGAACACTGAAGCTTTCTTT
>-|-|TRBJ1-3|TRBV18
CASSPSSGNTIYF
TGTGCCAGCTCACCCAGCTCTGGAAACACCATATATTTT
>-|-|TRBJ1-1|TRBV6-5
CASSTEMNTEAFF
TGTGCCAGCAGTACAGAGATGAACACTGAAGCTTTCTTT
>-|-|TRBJ2-5|TRBV24-1
CATSDLRETQYF
TGTGCCACCAGTGATTTACGGGAGACCCAGTACTTC
>-|-|TRBJ2-7|TRBV19
CASSVIPGGGIYEQYF
TGTGCCAGTAGTGTTATACCAGGGGGAGGTATATACGAGCAGTACTTC
>-|TRBD1|TRBJ2-7|TRBV5-5
CASSHNDRAGLEQYF
TGTGCCAGCAGTCATAACGACAGGGCCGGTCTCGAGCAGTACTTC
>many|-|TRBJ1-3|TRBV7-9
CASSLESGGFGNTIYF
TGTGCCAGCAGCTTAGAGTCTGGCGGATTTGGAAACACCATATATTTT
>-|TRBD1|TRBJ1-2|TRBV19
CASSGRDRFYGYTF
TGTGCCAGTAGTGGGCGGGACAGGTTCTATGGCTACACCTTC
>-|TRBD2|TRBJ2-5|TRBV5-1
CASSPGLAGAQNQETQYF
TGCGCCAGCAGCCCCGGCCTAGCGGGAGCCCAAAACCAAGAGACCCAGTACTTC
>-|-|TRBJ2-1|TRBV14
CASSLTRASYNEQFF
TGTGCCAGCAGCCTAACGCGGGCCTCCTACAATGAGCAGTTCTTC
>-|-|TRBJ2-1|TRBV7-9
CASSPAAGRYNEQFF
TGTGCCAGCAGCCCAGCGGCGGGACGATACAATGAGCAGTTCTTC
>-|-|TRBJ2-1|TRBV10-1
CASSESLRGGFYNEQFF
TGCGCCAGCAGTGAGTCTTTACGTGGGGGCTTCTACAATGAGCAGTTCTTC
>-|-|TRBJ2-7|TRBV19
CASSITPGAYEQYF
TGTGCCAGTAGTATAACCCCCGGGGCCTACGAGCAGTACTTC
>-|-|TRBJ1-3|TRBV5-1
CASGLQGLSGNTIYF
TGCGCCAGCGGGTTACAGGGATTATCTGGAAACACCATATATTTT
>-|-|TRBJ2-5|TRBV11-2
CASSPAPASVETQYF
TGTGCCAGCAGCCCTGCCCCGGCTAGCGTGGAGACCCAGTACTTC
>-|TRBD1|TRBJ1-2|TRBV24-1
CATSDLGQDMGYTF
TGTGCCACCAGTGATTTAGGACAGGATATGGGCTACACCTTC
>few|TRBD2|TRBJ2-3|TRBV6-1
CASSENSGGARGDTQYF
TGTGCCAGCAGTGAAAATAGCGGGGGGGCAAGGGGAGATACGCAGTATTTT
>-|-|TRBJ1-2|TRBV4-2
CASGPGRSGYTF
TGTGCCAGTGGGCCGGGGAGGTCTGGCTACACCTTC
>-|-|TRBJ2-6|TRBV18
CASSPMGGLSGANVLTF
TGTGCCAGCTCACCCATGGGGGGACTCTCTGGGGCCAACGTCCTGACTTTC
>-|TRBD2|TRBJ2-1|TRBV3-1/TRBV3-2
CASSTTGLAGGRQFF
TGTGCCAGCAGCACTACGGGACTAGCGGGGGGGCGGCAGTTCTTC
>-|-|TRBJ2-2|TRBV5-1
CASSLSPGYGELFF
TGCGCCAGCAGCTTGTCGCCGGGGTACGGGGAGCTGTTTTTT
>-|-|TRBJ1-1|TRBV11-2
CASSLSGWNTEAFF
TGTGCCAGCAGCTTATCCGGGTGGAACACTGAAGCTTTCTTT
>-|TRBD1|TRBJ1-2|TRBV3-1/TRBV3-2
CASSQAQGYGYTF
TGTGCCAGCAGCCAAGCACAGGGGTATGGCTACACCTTC
>once|-|TRBJ1-1|TRBV7-8
CASSPGTTNTEAFF
TGTGCCAGCAGCCCGGGTACCACGAACACTGAAGCTTTCTTT
>-|-|TRBJ1-4|TRBV5-6
CASSLFQANEKLFF
TGTGCCAGCAGCTTGTTCCAGGCGAATGAAAAACTGTTTTTT
>-|-|TRBJ2-3|TRBV24-1
CATSDNLAFTDTQYF
TGTGCCACCAGTGATAACCTAGCCTTCACAGATACGCAGTATTTT